In its sample, the clone carrying this TCR beta chain was seen a few times. The germline gives CDR1 MDHEN, CDR2 SYDVKM. The CDR3 runs to 18 residues. V shed 4 bases, J shed 2 bases, and the junction held 7 bases outside the gene matches. This sample was included in a study of read filtering for tumor transcriptome and immune sequencing. This library used roughly 400 ng RNA and molecular barcoded adaptors spanning alpha/delta and beta/gamma chains. MiXCR, applied by TCRdb to the reads, yields one record per CDR3 protein. Among roughly 49,000 distinct CDR3 sequences listed, roughly 20% were seen once. The chain carries TRBV28 and TRBJ2-1, with 14 bases that match TRBD2. The sequence was obtained from a donor at least 40 years old with multiple myeloma. The sample taken for sequencing was a population of CD138-negative cells sorted from bone marrow. DNA for the CDR3: TGTGCCAGCAGTTCCGGACTAGCGGGAGGTTTACCCTACAATGAGCAGTTCTTC. The encoded protein is CASSSGLAGGLPYNEQFF.